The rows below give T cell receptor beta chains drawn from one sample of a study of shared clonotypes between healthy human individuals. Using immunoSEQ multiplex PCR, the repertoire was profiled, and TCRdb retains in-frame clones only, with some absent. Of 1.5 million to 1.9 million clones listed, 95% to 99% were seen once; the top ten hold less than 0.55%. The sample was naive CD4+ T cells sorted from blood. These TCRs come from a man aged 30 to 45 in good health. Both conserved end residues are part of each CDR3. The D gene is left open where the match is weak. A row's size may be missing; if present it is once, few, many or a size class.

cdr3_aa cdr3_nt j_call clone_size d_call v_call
CASGGKTGPLHSNQPQHF TGTGCCAGCGGGGGAAAGACAGGGCCCTTGCATAGCAATCAGCCCCAGCATTTT TRBJ1-5 NA TRBD1 TRBV28
CASSWDRGTYEQYF TGTGCCAGCAGTTGGGACAGAGGAACCTACGAGCAGTACTTC TRBJ2-7 NA TRBD1 TRBV6-5
CASSVEGYNEQFF TGCGCCAGCAGCGTAGAAGGGTACAATGAGCAGTTCTTC TRBJ2-1 NA NA TRBV5-1
CASSPLPGGEQYF TGTGCCAGCTCACCACTCCCAGGTGGCGAGCAGTACTTC TRBJ2-7 NA NA TRBV18
CASSLRTGLYEQYF TGTGCCAGTAGTCTCCGGACAGGGCTTTACGAGCAGTACTTC TRBJ2-7 NA TRBD1 TRBV19
CASSGGQGNSYEQYF TGTGCCAGCAGCGGGGGACAGGGCAACTCCTACGAGCAGTACTTC TRBJ2-7 once TRBD1 TRBV7-9
CASSLVSRVHTQYF TGCGCCAGCAGCTTGGTCTCGAGGGTCCATACGCAGTATTTT TRBJ2-3 NA NA TRBV5-1
CASSLGYEQYF TGTGCCAGCAGCTTAGGGTACGAGCAGTACTTC TRBJ2-7 NA NA TRBV13
CASSLRPVVSGYEQYF TGTGCCAGCAGCTTGAGACCGGTGGTGAGTGGATACGAGCAGTACTTC TRBJ2-7 NA NA TRBV5-6
CASSASIIFGGPIEQYF TGTGCCAGCAGCGCAAGTATAATATTCGGGGGGCCCATCGAGCAGTACTTC TRBJ2-7 once NA TRBV11-2
CASSFRLSSYNEQFF TGTGCCAGCAGTTTCCGGTTAAGCTCCTACAATGAGCAGTTCTTC TRBJ2-1 NA NA TRBV27
CSVDRGNTGELFF TGCAGCGTTGATCGGGGCAACACCGGGGAGCTGTTTTTT TRBJ2-2 NA NA TRBV29-1
CASSYRLSEQYF TGTGCCAGCAGCTATAGATTGAGCGAGCAGTACTTC TRBJ2-7 NA NA TRBV7-2
CASSLGAGLSYNEQFF TGTGCCAGCAGCTTAGGTGCCGGACTCTCCTACAATGAGCAGTTCTTC TRBJ2-1 NA NA TRBV11-2
CASSLGSYEQYF TGTGCCAGCAGCTTAGGCAGCTACGAGCAGTACTTC TRBJ2-7 NA NA TRBV11-2
CSAIPAREANTEAFF TGCAGCGCGATCCCGGCTAGGGAGGCGAACACTGAAGCTTTCTTT TRBJ1-1 NA NA TRBV29-1
CASSPGRNTGELFF TGTGCCAGCTCACCGGGACGGAACACCGGGGAGCTGTTTTTT TRBJ2-2 NA NA TRBV18
CASSQSSGTPTYEQFF TGCGCCAGCAGCCAAAGCAGCGGGACTCCGACCTATGAGCAGTTCTTC TRBJ2-1 NA TRBD2 TRBV4-1
CASASGSNEQFF TGTGCCAGCGCTAGCGGGTCCAATGAGCAGTTCTTC TRBJ2-1 NA TRBD2 TRBV6-1
CASSRGQAPYEQYF TGTGCCAGCAGTCGAGGACAGGCCCCCTACGAGCAGTACTTC TRBJ2-7 NA TRBD1 TRBV28
CASSLDVWPAGSGNTIYF TGTGCCAGCAGCTTAGATGTTTGGCCCGCAGGCTCTGGAAACACCATATATTTT TRBJ1-3 NA NA TRBV11-2
CASGVPGSYEQYF TGCGCCAGCGGTGTTCCAGGTTCCTACGAGCAGTACTTC TRBJ2-7 NA NA TRBV5-1
CASSLGGSAYNEQFF TGTGCCAGCAGCTTGGGAGGGTCAGCCTACAATGAGCAGTTCTTC TRBJ2-1 NA TRBD2 TRBV11-2
CASSLSYYGYTF TGTGCCAGCAGTTTATCATACTATGGCTACACCTTC TRBJ1-2 NA NA TRBV28
CASSISGRIDEQYF TGTGCCAGCTCAATCAGCGGGAGGATCGACGAGCAGTACTTC TRBJ2-7 NA TRBD2 TRBV28